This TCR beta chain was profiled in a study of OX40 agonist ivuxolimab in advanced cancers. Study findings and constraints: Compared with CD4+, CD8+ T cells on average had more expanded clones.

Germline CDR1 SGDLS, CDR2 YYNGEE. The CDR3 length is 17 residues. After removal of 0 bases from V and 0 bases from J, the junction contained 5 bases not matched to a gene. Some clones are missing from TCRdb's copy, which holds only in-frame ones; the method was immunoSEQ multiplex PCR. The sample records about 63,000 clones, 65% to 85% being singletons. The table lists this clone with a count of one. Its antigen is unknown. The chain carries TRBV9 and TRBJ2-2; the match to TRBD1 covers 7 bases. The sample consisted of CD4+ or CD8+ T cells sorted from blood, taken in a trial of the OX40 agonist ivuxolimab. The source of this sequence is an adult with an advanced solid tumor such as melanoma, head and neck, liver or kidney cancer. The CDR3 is CASSVEGALPNTGELFF. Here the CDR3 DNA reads TGTGCCAGCAGCGTAGAGGGGGCGTTACCGAACACCGGGGAGCTGTTTTTT.